These T cell receptor beta chains were read from a single sample in a study of cytomegalovirus exposure and HLA in healthy donors. Sequencing used immunoSEQ multiplex PCR; TCRdb keeps in-frame clones, though not all of them. The table shows 300,000 or so clones, with around 90% occurring only once. Sequenced sample: PBMCs. The receptors come from a man younger than 40 in good health and CMV-seronegative. Each CDR3 is given without its conserved first and last residue.

v_gene	CDR3aa
TRBV6-1	ASSESFISFGNQPQH
TRBV5-6	ASSYDRGGYT
TRBV5-5	ASSFQQGYEQY
TRBV5-5	ASSLAITGGAYEQY
TRBV19	ASSMQGTTGGRAF
TRBV2	ASSVVQSTGELF
TRBV9	ASSVVTVPNEQF
TRBV9	ASSARTGSYNEQF
TRBV7-8	ASVAVARETQY
TRBV19	ASSANSGGAGAF
TRBV5-5	ASSLGTPGLGPADTQY
TRBV6-1	ASSDRGRANEKLF
TRBV11-3	ASSPRQGRSYNEQF
TRBV21-1	ASSKISGQPAGELF
TRBV6-5	ASSYSIAGDEQF
TRBV19	ASSSSWSYNEQF
TRBV27	ASSAFSLRSGQGNNEQY
TRBV5-5	ASSLTLAGDHTGELF
TRBV6-5	ASSYYRGANTEAF
TRBV11-2	ASSLTGDPHYGYT
TRBV7-6	ASSLSSVSVEQY
TRBV6-4	ASREGAAGELF
TRBV13	ASSLGGGVDQPQH
TRBV19	ASSIMGGLNTEAF
TRBV18	ASSPKGQGAGEQY
TRBV2	ASSEITGDHYGYT